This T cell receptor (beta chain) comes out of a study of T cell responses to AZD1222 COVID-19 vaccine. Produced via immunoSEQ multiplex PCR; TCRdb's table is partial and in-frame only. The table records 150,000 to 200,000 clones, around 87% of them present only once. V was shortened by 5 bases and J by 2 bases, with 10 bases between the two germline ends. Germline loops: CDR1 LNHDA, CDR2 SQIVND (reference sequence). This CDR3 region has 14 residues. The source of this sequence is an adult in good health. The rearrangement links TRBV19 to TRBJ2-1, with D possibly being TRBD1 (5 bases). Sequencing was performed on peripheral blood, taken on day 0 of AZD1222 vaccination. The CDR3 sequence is CASSQGITYNEQFF. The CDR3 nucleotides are TGTGCCAGTAGTCAGGGAATTACCTACAATGAGCAGTTCTTC.